This entry lists 14 T cell receptor beta chains sequenced from one sample in a study of T cells in Graves' hyperthyroidism and ophthalmopathy. RNA transcripts yielded amplified TCR beta CDR3 regions. The study used the HTBI primer set for a first-round RT-PCR of the TCR CDR3. MiXCR was run by TCRdb on the multiplex PCR reads, yielding one entry per CDR3 protein. The table shows roughly 570,000 distinct CDR3 sequences, with about 43% occurring only once. The sequenced material came from peripheral blood or thyroid tissue (not recorded which). The receptors were gathered from a woman under 30 with Graves' hyperthyroidism.

The gene calls are TRBV11-1 and TRBJ1-1; D possibly corresponds to TRBD1 (6 bases). The CDR3 spans 14 residues. Looked up from germline, CDR1 is SGHAT and CDR2 is FQDESV (reference sequence). V was clipped by 7 bases and J by 6 bases, with 18 bases between them. The DNA for the CDR3 is TGTGCCAGCACCCTAGCGGGACACCGTCCTGAAGCTTTCTTT. Residues: CASTLAGHRPEAFF.

The chain combines TRBV25-1 with TRBJ2-7, with 8 bases that match TRBD1. CDR1 is MGHDK and CDR2 is SYGVNS in the germline V gene. The CDR3 has 15 amino acids. V trimming: 7 bases; J trimming: 1 base; junction bases outside the gene matches: 9. The CDR3 region is CASKGPRQGSYEQYF. CDR3 DNA sequence: TGTGCCAGCAAGGGGCCGAGACAGGGGTCCTACGAGCAGTACTTC.

V is TRBV6-6 and J is TRBJ1-1, with 11 bases lining up with TRBD1. Unmatched junction bases numbered 8, after V lost 7 bases and J lost 1 base. This CDR3 region has 16 residues. Germline values: CDR1 MNHNY, CDR2 SVGAGI (reference sequence). The CDR3 region has the DNA TGTGCCAGCATCCCCGGGACAGGGGGTACGAACACTGAAGCTTTCTTT. Translating it yields CASIPGTGGTNTEAFF.

This clonotype was seen at least ten times. The chain links TRBV19 to TRBJ1-5; possibly TRBD1 for D (5 bases). CDR1 LNHDA and CDR2 SQIVND come from the germline V gene (reference sequence). The CDR3 contains 16 residues. Trimming stripped 3 bases from V and 2 bases from J, with 14 bases between. CDR3: CASSINGATGNQPQHF. The CDR3 DNA follows: TGTGCCAGTAGTATTAACGGGGCGACTGGCAATCAGCCCCAGCATTTT.

This clonotype was recorded at least ten times. J is TRBJ1-5 and V is TRBV19, with D perhaps TRBD1 (6 bases). Germline values: CDR1 LNHDA, CDR2 SQIVND (reference sequence). The CDR3 has 14 residues. V was trimmed by 6 bases and J by 0 bases, leaving 9 bases between them. CDR3: CASRDRYSNQPQHF. CDR3 coding DNA: TGTGCCAGTAGAGACAGGTATAGCAATCAGCCCCAGCATTTT.

This chain uses TRBV7-3 with TRBJ1-4, with D perhaps matching TRBD1 (5 bases). Trimming took 2 bases from V and 7 from J, leaving 11 bases between them. This CDR3 spans 14 amino acids. The germline V gene encodes CDR1 SGHTA and CDR2 FQGTGA. CDR3 protein: CASSLRGGGEKLFF. The CDR3 bases are TGTGCCAGCAGCTTACGTGGGGGAGGTGAAAAACTGTTTTTT.

This chain uses TRBV15 with TRBJ2-6; D gene unclear. CDR1 LNHNV and CDR2 YYDKDF come from the germline V gene (reference sequence). This CDR3 contains 13 residues. Between the trimmed V and J ends, which lost 0 bases and 5 bases, there was a span of 2 bases. In nucleotides, the CDR3 is TGTGCCACCAGCAGAGAACGGGCCAACGTCCTGACTTTC. Protein product: CATSRERANVLTF.

Comment on this clonotype: This may stem from a read error, because a much larger clone lies one nucleotide away. The CDR3 DNA is TGCGCCAGCAGGCCGGCCATGAACACTGAAGCTTTCTTT. It yields the protein CASRPAMNTEAFF. The genes are TRBV7-9 and TRBJ1-1; D not certain. The CDR3 spans 13 residues. CDR1 is SEHNR and CDR2 is FQNEAQ in the germline V gene (reference sequence).

This clonotype has a handful of counts. This chain joins TRBV3-1 and TRBJ1-2; 7 nucleotides match TRBD1. The CDR3 has 15 amino acids. Per the germline V gene, CDR1 is LGHDT and CDR2 is YNNKEL (reference sequence). J was trimmed by 8 bases and V by 3 bases; bases with no gene match: 12. CDR3 region: CASSHRHRTGWGYTF. CDR3 coding DNA: TGTGCCAGCAGCCACCGACATAGGACAGGATGGGGCTACACCTTC.

The chain carries TRBV11-1 and TRBJ2-1; 13 positions match TRBD2. The V gene end was trimmed by 6 bases and the J gene end by 1 base; junction bases not matched to a gene: 9. The CDR3 runs to 18 residues. Germline CDR1 reads SGHAT; CDR2 reads FQDESV (reference sequence). The CDR3 DNA is TGTGCCAGCAGAGCCGGGGGACTAGCGGGACTATCCTACAATGAGCAGTTCTTC. This encodes CASRAGGLAGLSYNEQFF.

The J gene is TRBJ2-7, the V gene TRBV29-1; 9 bases map to TRBD2. Trimming cost V 5 bases and J 7 bases; bases outside gene matches: 9. Germline V gene lookup returns CDR1 SQVTM and CDR2 ANQGSEA. The CDR3 length is 13 residues. The CDR3 DNA reads TGCAGCGTTAGTGGTGGCGGGAGGGAAGAGCAGTACTTC. Translation gives CSVSGGGREEQYF.

The rearrangement joins TRBV15 to TRBJ1-5, with D possibly being TRBD1 (5 bases). Germline V lookup: CDR1 LNHNV, CDR2 YYDKDF (reference sequence). This CDR3 comprises 12 residues. V lost 1 base and J lost 9, with 7 bases in between. The CDR3 sequence is CATSRVGGPQHF. The CDR3 DNA follows: TGTGCCACCAGCAGAGTGGGGGGGCCCCAGCATTTT.

This chain joins TRBV5-1 and TRBJ1-2; D perhaps matches TRBD1 (5 bases). The CDR3 has 18 amino acids. CDR1 and CDR2 (germline): SGHRS, YFSETQ. Trimming removed 0 bases at V and 3 bases at J, with 21 bases between. The chain's CDR3 is CASSLDRNTEAYYYGYTF. For the CDR3, the DNA is TGCGCCAGCAGCTTGGACAGGAACACTGAAGCTTATTACTATGGCTACACCTTC.

For this clonotype: A junction boundary mismatches the germline segment, possibly from a read error. The gene calls are TRBV24-1 and TRBJ2-2; 8 bases line up with TRBD2. The CDR3 has 14 residues. From germline, CDR1 is KGHDR and CDR2 SFDVKD. The CDR3 sequence is CATGAGANTGEPFF. CDR3 nucleotides: TGTGCCACCGGAGCGGGGGCGAACACCGGGGAGCCGTTTTTT.